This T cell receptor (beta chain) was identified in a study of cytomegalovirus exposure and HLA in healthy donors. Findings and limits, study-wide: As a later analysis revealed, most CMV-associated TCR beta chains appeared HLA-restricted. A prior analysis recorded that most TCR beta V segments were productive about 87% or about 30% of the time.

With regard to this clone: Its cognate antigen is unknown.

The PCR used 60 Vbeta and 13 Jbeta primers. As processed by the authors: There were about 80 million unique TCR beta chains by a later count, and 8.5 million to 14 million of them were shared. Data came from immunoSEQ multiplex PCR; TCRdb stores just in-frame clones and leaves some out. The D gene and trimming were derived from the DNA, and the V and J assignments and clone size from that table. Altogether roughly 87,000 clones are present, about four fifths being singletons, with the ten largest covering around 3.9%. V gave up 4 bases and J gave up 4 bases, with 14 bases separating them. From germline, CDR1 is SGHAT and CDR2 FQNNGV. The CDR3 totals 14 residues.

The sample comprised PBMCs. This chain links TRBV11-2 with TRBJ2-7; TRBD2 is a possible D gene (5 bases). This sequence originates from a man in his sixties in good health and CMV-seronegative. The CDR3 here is CASSYAGVVYEQYF. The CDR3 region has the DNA TGTGCCAGCAGCTATGCCGGGGTTGTATACGAGCAGTACTTC. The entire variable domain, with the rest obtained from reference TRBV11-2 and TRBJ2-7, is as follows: EAGVAQSPRYKIIEKRQSVAFWCNPISGHATLYWYQQILGQGPKLLIQFQNNGVVDDSQLPKDRFSAERLKGVDSTLKIQPAKLEDSAVYLCASSYAGVVYEQYFGPGTRLTVT.